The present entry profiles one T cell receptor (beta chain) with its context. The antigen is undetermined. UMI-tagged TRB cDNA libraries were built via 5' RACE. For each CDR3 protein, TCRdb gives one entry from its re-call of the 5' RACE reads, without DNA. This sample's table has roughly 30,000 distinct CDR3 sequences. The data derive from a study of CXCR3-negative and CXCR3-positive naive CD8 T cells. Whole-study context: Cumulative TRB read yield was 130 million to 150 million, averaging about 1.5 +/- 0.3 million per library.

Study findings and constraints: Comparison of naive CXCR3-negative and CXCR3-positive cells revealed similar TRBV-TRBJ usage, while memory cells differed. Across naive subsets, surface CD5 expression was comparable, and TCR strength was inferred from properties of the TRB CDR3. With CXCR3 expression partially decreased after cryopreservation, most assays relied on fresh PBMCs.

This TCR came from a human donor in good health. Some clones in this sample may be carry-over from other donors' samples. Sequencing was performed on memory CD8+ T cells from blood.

The CDR3 region is CASSSGQGGEQYF. The gene calls are TRBV7-9 and TRBJ2-7; TCRdb selects TRBD1, and the lack of DNA leaves this call unchecked. The CDR3 has 13 residues. Germline assignment: CDR1 SEHNR and CDR2 FQNEAQ (reference sequence).